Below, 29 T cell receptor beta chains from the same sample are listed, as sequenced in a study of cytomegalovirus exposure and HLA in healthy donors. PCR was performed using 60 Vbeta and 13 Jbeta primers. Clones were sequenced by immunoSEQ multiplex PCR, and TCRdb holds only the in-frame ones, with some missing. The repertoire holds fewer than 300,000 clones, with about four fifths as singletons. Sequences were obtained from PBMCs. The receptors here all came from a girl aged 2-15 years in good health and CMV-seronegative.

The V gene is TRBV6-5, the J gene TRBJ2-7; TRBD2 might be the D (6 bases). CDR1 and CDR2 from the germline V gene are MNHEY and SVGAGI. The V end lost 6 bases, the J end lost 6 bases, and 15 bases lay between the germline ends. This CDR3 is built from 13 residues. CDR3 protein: CASRGLEKGEQYF. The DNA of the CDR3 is TGTGCCAGCAGGGGACTGGAAAAGGGCGAGCAGTACTTC.

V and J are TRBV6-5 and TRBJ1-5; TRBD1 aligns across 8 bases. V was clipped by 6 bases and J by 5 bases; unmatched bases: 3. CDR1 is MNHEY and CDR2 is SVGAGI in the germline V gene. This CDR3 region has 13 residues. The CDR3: CASSLTGDQPQHF. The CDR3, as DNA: TGTGCCAGCAGCCTGACAGGGGATCAGCCCCAGCATTTT.

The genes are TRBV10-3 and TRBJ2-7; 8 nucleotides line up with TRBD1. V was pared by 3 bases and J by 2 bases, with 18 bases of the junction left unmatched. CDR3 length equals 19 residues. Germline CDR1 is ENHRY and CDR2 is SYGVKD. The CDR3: CAISDPRAGGPSMPYEQYF. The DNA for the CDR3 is TGTGCCATCAGTGACCCTCGAGCAGGGGGCCCATCAATGCCCTACGAGCAGTACTTC.

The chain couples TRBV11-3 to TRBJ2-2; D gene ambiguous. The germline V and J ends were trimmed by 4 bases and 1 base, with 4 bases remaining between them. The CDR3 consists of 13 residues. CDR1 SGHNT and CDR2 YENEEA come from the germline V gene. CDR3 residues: CASSSLNTGELFF. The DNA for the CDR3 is TGTGCCAGCAGCTCGTTGAACACCGGGGAGCTGTTTTTT.

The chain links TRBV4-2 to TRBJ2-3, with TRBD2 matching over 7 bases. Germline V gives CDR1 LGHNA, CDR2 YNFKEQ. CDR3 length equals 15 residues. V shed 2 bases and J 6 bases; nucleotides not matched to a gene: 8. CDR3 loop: CASSQSASGGDTQYF. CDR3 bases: TGTGCCAGCAGCCAATCGGCTAGCGGTGGGGATACGCAGTATTTT.

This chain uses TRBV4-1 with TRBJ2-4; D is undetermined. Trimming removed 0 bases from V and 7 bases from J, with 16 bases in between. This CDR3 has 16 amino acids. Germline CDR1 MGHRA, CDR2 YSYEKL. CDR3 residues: CASSQEGFPFGNIQYF. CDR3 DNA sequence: TGCGCCAGCAGCCAAGAAGGCTTCCCCTTCGGGAACATTCAGTACTTC.

The CDR3 DNA follows: TGTGCCAGCAGCTTCTCGGGAGCTAATGAAAAACTGTTTTTT. Translated: CASSFSGANEKLFF. The V and J genes are TRBV5-6 and TRBJ1-4; D unresolved. CDR1 and CDR2 (germline): SGHDT, YYEEEE. CDR3 length equals 14 residues. Trimming pared 2 bases from V and 3 bases from J, leaving 8 bases between.

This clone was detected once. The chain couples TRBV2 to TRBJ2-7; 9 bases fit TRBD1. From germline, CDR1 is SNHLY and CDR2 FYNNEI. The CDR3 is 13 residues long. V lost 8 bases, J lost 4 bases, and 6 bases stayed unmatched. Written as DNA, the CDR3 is TGTGCCAGCCGGGGACAGGGAAAATACGAGCAGTACTTC. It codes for CASRGQGKYEQYF.

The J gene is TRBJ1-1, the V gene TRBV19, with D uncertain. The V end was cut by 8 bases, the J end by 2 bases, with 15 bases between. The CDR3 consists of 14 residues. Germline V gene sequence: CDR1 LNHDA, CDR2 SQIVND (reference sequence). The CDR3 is CASQVVGVNTEAFF. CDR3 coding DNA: TGTGCCAGTCAAGTTGTAGGAGTTAACACTGAAGCTTTCTTT.

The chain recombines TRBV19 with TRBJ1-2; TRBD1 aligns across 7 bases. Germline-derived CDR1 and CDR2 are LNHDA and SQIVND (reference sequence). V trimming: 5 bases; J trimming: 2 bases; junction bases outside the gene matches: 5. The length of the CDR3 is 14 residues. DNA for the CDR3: TGTGCCAGTAGTCCTCAGGGGGTGAACTATGGCTACACCTTC. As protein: CASSPQGVNYGYTF.

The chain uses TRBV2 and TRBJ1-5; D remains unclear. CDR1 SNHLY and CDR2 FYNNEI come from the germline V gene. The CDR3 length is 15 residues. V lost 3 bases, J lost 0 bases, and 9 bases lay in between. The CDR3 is CASSDSLYSNQPQHF. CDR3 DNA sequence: TGTGCCAGCAGTGACTCGTTGTATAGCAATCAGCCCCAGCATTTT.

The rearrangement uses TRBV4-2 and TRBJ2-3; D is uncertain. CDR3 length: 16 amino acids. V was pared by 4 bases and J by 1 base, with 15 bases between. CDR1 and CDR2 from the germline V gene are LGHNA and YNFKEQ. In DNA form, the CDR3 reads TGTGCCAGCAGCCCCCATGTATCCCTAGGCACAGATACGCAGTATTTT. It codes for CASSPHVSLGTDTQYF.

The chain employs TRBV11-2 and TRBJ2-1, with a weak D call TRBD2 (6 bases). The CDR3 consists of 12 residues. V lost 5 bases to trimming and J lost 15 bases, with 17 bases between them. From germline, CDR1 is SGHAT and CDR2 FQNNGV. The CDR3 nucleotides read TGTGCCAGCAGCCCACGGGGGTTATATTCGTTCTTC. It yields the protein CASSPRGLYSFF. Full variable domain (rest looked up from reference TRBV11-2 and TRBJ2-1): EAGVAQSPRYKIIEKRQSVAFWCNPISGHATLYWYQQILGQGPKLLIQFQNNGVVDDSQLPKDRFSAERLKGVDSTLKIQPAKLEDSAVYLCASSPRGLYSFFGPGTRLTVL.

This CDR3 reads CASHLRGGVPYNEQFF. In DNA form, the CDR3 reads TGTGCCAGTCACCTAAGAGGGGGGGTACCGTACAATGAGCAGTTCTTC. This chain joins TRBV19 and TRBJ2-1; TRBD2 is a possible D gene (7 bases). V gave up 8 bases and J gave up 4 bases, with 21 bases separating them. This CDR3 is built from 16 residues. Germline assignment: CDR1 LNHDA and CDR2 SQIVND (reference sequence). Full variable domain (remainder filled in from reference TRBV19 and TRBJ2-1): DGGITQSPKYLFRKEGQNVTLSCEQNLNHDAMYWYRQDPGQGLRLIYYSQIVNDFQKGDIAEGYSVSREKKESFPLTVTSAQKNPTAFYLCASHLRGGVPYNEQFFGPGTRLTVL.

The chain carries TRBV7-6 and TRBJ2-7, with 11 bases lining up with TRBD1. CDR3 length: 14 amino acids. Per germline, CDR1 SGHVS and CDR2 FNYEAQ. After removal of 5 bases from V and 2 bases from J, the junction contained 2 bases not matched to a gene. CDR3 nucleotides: TGTGCCAGCAGCGGGACAGGGGGGGCCTACGAGCAGTACTTC. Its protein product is CASSGTGGAYEQYF.

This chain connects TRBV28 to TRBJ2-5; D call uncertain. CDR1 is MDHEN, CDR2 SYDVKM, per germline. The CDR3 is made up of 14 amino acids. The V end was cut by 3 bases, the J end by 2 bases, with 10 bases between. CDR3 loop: CASSFRGKQETQYF. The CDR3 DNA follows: TGTGCCAGCAGTTTCCGAGGAAAACAAGAGACCCAGTACTTC.

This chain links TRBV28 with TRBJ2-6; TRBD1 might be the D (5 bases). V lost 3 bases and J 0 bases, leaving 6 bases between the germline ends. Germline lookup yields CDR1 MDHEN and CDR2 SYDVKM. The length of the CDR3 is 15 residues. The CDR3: CASSFQGSGANVLTF. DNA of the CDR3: TGTGCCAGCAGTTTTCAGGGCTCTGGGGCCAACGTCCTGACTTTC.

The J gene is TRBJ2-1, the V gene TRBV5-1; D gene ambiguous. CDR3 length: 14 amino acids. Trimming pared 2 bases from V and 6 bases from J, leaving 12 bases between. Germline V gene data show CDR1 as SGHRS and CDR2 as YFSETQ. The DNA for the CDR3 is TGCGCCAGCAGCTTCGAATTGCGGTCCAATGAGCAGTTCTTC. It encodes CASSFELRSNEQFF.

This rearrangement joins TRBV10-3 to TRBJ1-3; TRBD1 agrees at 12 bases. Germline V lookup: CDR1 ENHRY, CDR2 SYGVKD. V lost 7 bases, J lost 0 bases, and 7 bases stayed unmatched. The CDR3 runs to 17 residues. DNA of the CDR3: TGTGCCATCACGGGGGGACAGGGGGCCAGCTCTGGAAACACCATATATTTT. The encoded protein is CAITGGQGASSGNTIYF.

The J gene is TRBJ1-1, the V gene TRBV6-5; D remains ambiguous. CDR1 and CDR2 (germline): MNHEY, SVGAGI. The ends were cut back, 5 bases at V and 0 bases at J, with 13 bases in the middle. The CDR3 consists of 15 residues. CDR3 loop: CASSTITDLNTEAFF. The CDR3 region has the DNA TGTGCCAGCAGTACGATAACGGACTTGAACACTGAAGCTTTCTTT.

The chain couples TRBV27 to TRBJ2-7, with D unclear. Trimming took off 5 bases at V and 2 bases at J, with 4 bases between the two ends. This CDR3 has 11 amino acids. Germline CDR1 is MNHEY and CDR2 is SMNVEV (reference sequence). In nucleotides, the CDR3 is TGTGCCAGCAGTCGTACCTACGAGCAGTACTTC. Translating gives CASSRTYEQYF.

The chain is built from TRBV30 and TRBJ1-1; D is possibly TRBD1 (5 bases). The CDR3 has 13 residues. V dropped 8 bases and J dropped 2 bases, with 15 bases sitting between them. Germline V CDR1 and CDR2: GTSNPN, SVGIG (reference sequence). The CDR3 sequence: CAQGVGINTEAFF. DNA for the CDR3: TGTGCCCAAGGGGTTGGGATTAACACTGAAGCTTTCTTT.

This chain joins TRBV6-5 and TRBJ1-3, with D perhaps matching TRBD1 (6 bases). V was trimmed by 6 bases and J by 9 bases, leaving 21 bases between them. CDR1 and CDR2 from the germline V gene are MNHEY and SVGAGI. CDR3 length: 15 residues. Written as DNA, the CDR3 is TGTGCCAGCAGCCCCTCTGGGACACCAAGGAGCACCATATATTTT. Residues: CASSPSGTPRSTIYF.

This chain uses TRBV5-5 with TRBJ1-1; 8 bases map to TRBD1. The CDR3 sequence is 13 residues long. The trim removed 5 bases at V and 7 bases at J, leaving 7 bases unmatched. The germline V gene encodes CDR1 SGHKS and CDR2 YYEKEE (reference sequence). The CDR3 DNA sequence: TGTGCCAGCAGTTATCCAGGGGGCCTTGAAGCTTTCTTT. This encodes CASSYPGGLEAFF.

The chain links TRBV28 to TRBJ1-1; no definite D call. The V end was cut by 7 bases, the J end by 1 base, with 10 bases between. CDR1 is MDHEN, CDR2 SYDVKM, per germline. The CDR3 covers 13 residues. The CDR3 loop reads CASNFRGNTEAFF. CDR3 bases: TGTGCCAGCAACTTTCGGGGGAACACTGAAGCTTTCTTT.

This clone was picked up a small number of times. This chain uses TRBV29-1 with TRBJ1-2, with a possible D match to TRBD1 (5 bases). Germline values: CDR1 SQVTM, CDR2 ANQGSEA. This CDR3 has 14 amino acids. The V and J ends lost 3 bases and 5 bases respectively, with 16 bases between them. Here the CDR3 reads CSVEERARQYGYTF. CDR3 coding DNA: TGCAGCGTTGAGGAACGGGCCCGACAGTATGGCTACACCTTC.

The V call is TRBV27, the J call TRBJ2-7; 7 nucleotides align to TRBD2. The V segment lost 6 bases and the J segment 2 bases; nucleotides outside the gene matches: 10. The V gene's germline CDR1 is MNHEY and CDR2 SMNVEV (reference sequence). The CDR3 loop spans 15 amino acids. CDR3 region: CASRLGRDPPYEQYF. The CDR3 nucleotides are TGTGCCAGCAGACTAGGGAGGGACCCCCCCTACGAGCAGTACTTC.

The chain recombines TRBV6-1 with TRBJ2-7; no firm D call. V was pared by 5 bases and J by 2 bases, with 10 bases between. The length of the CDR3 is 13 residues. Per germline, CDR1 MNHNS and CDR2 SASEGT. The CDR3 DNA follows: TGTGCCAGCAGTTATGGCAGTACCTACGAGCAGTACTTC. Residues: CASSYGSTYEQYF.

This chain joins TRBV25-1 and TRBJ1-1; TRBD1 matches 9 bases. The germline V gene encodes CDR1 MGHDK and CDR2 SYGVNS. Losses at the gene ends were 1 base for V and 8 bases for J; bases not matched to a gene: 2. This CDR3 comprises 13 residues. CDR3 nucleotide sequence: TGTGCCAGCAGTGAATTAACAGGGGGCGAAGCTTTCTTT. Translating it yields CASSELTGGEAFF.